These T cell receptor beta chains were read from a single sample in a study of blood T cell repertoires in COVID-19. Measured with immunoSEQ multiplex PCR; TCRdb has only the in-frame clones, and not every one. The sample has under 55,000 clones; 89% are singletons. Material for sequencing was peripheral blood. The receptors were sampled from a human donor in a cohort sampled during active COVID-19. CDR3s include the opening cysteine and the closing phenylalanine or tryptophan. The D gene is left open where the match is weak. Expanded clones are given a class, and other clones once, few, many or no size at all.

.,.,TRBV21-1,TRBJ2-2,TGTGCCAGCAGCAAAAGGGGAGGGAGGGACACCGGGGAGCTGTTTTTT,CASSKRGGRDTGELFF
.,.,TRBV28,TRBJ1-2,TGTGCCAGCAGGAACGGGCCTCGGGGCTATGGCTACACCTTC,CASRNGPRGYGYTF
.,.,TRBV19,TRBJ1-2,TGTGCCAGTAGTATCGTCGGGGAGACAGGAGATGGCTACACCTTC,CASSIVGETGDGYTF
TRBD1,.,TRBV7-2,TRBJ2-7,TGTGCCAGCACCCTGGGACAGGGAAGGTACGAGCAGTACTTC,CASTLGQGRYEQYF
.,.,TRBV5-1,TRBJ1-2,TGCGCCAGCAGCTTGGTTGCAGGGACTAACTATGGCTACACCTTC,CASSLVAGTNYGYTF
.,.,TRBV5-1,TRBJ1-4,TGCGCCAGCAGCTTGGTGGAAGGGGCTAATAAAAAACTGTTTTTT,CASSLVEGANKKLFF
.,.,TRBV5-3,TRBJ1-1,TGTGCCAGAAGCTTGGATCAGCCAGGGTCTGAAGCTTTCTTT,CARSLDQPGSEAFF
.,.,TRBV5-1,TRBJ2-5,TGCGCCAGCAGCACCGGATGGGGGGGGCGAACGGAGACCCAGTACTTC,CASSTGWGGRTETQYF
.,.,TRBV27,TRBJ2-7,TGTGCCAGCAGTTTACGAGGACAAGTCGGTGGCGAGCAGTACTTC,CASSLRGQVGGEQYF
.,.,TRBV7-3,TRBJ2-1,TGTGCCAGCAGCTCATCTAAGATCAATGAGCAGTTCTTC,CASSSSKINEQFF
.,.,TRBV2,TRBJ2-4,TGTGCCAGCAGTGTCCCGGGAGCGTCCAAAAACATTCAGTACTTC,CASSVPGASKNIQYF
.,.,TRBV5-6,TRBJ1-3,TGTGCCAGCAGCCGATCAGGGGCTGGAAACACCATATATTTT,CASSRSGAGNTIYF
TRBD1,.,TRBV7-9,TRBJ1-1,TGTGCCAGCAGCTTAGCGCCAACAGGGGGCTCCGAAGCTTTCTTT,CASSLAPTGGSEAFF
TRBD1,.,TRBV28,TRBJ1-1,TGTGCCAGCAGTCTCCAGACAGGGGGCTTCACTGAAGCTTTCTTT,CASSLQTGGFTEAFF
TRBD1,.,TRBV12-3/TRBV12-4,TRBJ2-5,TGTGCCAGCAGACACAGGGGAGAGACCCAGTACTTC,CASRHRGETQYF
TRBD1,.,TRBV28,TRBJ2-3,TGTGCCAGCAGTTTCGACAGGGGCCCGGGCACAGATACGCAGTATTTT,CASSFDRGPGTDTQYF
.,.,TRBV28,TRBJ2-7,TGTGCCAGCAGTTTATTAGGAGTCGAGCAGTACTTC,CASSLLGVEQYF
.,.,TRBV7-9,TRBJ1-2,TGTGCCAGCAGCACAACCTATGGCTACACCTTC,CASSTTYGYTF
.,.,TRBV6-5,TRBJ1-1,TGTGCCAGCATTACAGGGAGGGGGGCTTTCTTT,CASITGRGAFF
.,.,TRBV9,TRBJ1-2,TGTGCCAGCAGCCCGGACAGTTCCTCCCATGGCTACACCTTC,CASSPDSSSHGYTF
TRBD2,once,TRBV11-2,TRBJ2-2,TGTGCCAGCAGCCCGGGACTAGTATCAACCGGGGAGCTGTTTTTT,CASSPGLVSTGELFF
TRBD1,few,TRBV5-1,TRBJ1-6,TGCGCCAGCAGCTTGGACAGGGGTTCACCCCTCCACTTT,CASSLDRGSPLHF
TRBD2,once,TRBV11-2,TRBJ2-2,TGTGCCAGCAGCTGGACGGGAGGGAACACCGGGGAGCTGTTTTTT,CASSWTGGNTGELFF
.,.,TRBV4-1,TRBJ2-7,TGCGCCAGCAGCCAAGATAGGCAGGGGATCTACGAGCAGTACTTC,CASSQDRQGIYEQYF
TRBD2,.,TRBV9,TRBJ2-1,TGTGCCAGCAGCGTGGGGGGAGGGACCTCCTACAATGAGCAGTTCTTC,CASSVGGGTSYNEQFF
.,.,TRBV7-7,TRBJ2-7,TGTGCTAGCAGCTTAGGAGGAGCGGGTGGCTACGAGCAGTACTTC,CASSLGGAGGYEQYF
TRBD1,.,TRBV7-6,TRBJ1-6,TGTGCCAGCAGCTTGGGGCGGACAGGACGGTCACCCCTCCACTTT,CASSLGRTGRSPLHF
TRBD1,.,TRBV12-3/TRBV12-4,TRBJ1-2,TGTGCCACTCGGACAGGGGTTGGTTATGGCTACACCTTC,CATRTGVGYGYTF
.,.,TRBV28,TRBJ2-3,TGTGCCAGCAGTTTACCCCACAGGGTTGATACGCAGTATTTT,CASSLPHRVDTQYF
.,.,TRBV6-1,TRBJ1-1,TGTGCCAGCAGTGAGCAGGGTAGTGAAAATACTGAAGCTTTCTTT,CASSEQGSENTEAFF
.,.,TRBV18,TRBJ1-1,TGTGCCAGCTCACGGGGGGGACAGAACACTGAAGCTTTCTTT,CASSRGGQNTEAFF
TRBD2,.,TRBV19,TRBJ2-2,TGTGCCAGTAGTATAGTATTAGGCGGGGGGGCTCCCGGGGAGCTGTTTTTT,CASSIVLGGGAPGELFF
TRBD2,.,TRBV27,TRBJ2-3,TGTGCCAGCAGTTCAAAAACTAGCGGGAGTGTAGATACGCAGTATTTT,CASSSKTSGSVDTQYF
TRBD2,.,TRBV7-9,TRBJ2-5,TGTGCCAGCAGCCGTCTAGGCGCGGGAGTTGTGGAGACCCAGTACTTC,CASSRLGAGVVETQYF
TRBD2,.,TRBV27,TRBJ2-1,TGTGCCAGCTGGGGACTAGCGGGAAGCTCCTACAATGAGCAGTTCTTC,CASWGLAGSSYNEQFF
TRBD1,.,TRBV25-1,TRBJ2-5,TGTGCCGGGGACAGGGACGGGACCCAGTACTTC,CAGDRDGTQYF
.,.,TRBV5-1,TRBJ2-7,TGCGCCAGCAGCTTCGGCACCGGGTACGAGCAGTACTTC,CASSFGTGYEQYF
.,.,TRBV3-1/TRBV3-2,TRBJ1-2,TGTGCCAGCAGCCAAGATCAAGGGGCCTCCTATGGCTACACCTTC,CASSQDQGASYGYTF
TRBD1,.,TRBV19,TRBJ1-1,TGTGCCAGTAGTCCCGGGACAGAGAACACTGAAGCTTTCTTT,CASSPGTENTEAFF
TRBD1,.,TRBV25-1,TRBJ1-2,TGTGCCAGCAGGGGGACAGGGAACTATGGCTACACCTTC,CASRGTGNYGYTF
TRBD1,.,TRBV7-2,TRBJ1-2,TGTGCCAGCAGACAGACAGGGGGCGCGTTCGGCTACACCTTC,CASRQTGGAFGYTF
TRBD1,once,TRBV6-6,TRBJ1-5,TGTGCCAGCAGCTCGGGACAGGCTAGAGGGGCCCAGCATTTT,CASSSGQARGAQHF
TRBD1,.,TRBV28,TRBJ1-2,TGTGCCAGCAGTTTGGGGCAGGGGGTCATTGGCTACACCTTC,CASSLGQGVIGYTF
TRBD2,.,TRBV6-2/TRBV6-3,TRBJ2-1,TGTGCCAGCAGTTCCCGGACTAGCGGGCGCTACAATGAGCAGTTCTTC,CASSSRTSGRYNEQFF
.,.,TRBV11-2,TRBJ1-1,TGTGCCAGCAGCTTATTTCAGGGCACTGAAGCTTTCTTT,CASSLFQGTEAFF
.,.,TRBV7-8,TRBJ1-2,TGTGCCAGCAGCCCGGGGATTGGTGGCTACACCTTC,CASSPGIGGYTF
.,.,TRBV6-5,TRBJ1-5,TGTGCCAGCAGTTACTCAGGGAGTAGCAATCAGCCCCAGCATTTT,CASSYSGSSNQPQHF
.,.,TRBV7-9,TRBJ1-1,TGTGCCAGCAGCCCAGACTTTAATGGGGCCACTGAAGCTTTCTTT,CASSPDFNGATEAFF
TRBD2,few,TRBV7-9,TRBJ2-1,TGTGCCAGCAGCTTTTTAGCGGGGGGCTGGGGAGAGCAGTTCTTC,CASSFLAGGWGEQFF
TRBD2,.,TRBV6-2/TRBV6-3,TRBJ2-2,TGTGCCAGCAGTCCCTGGGGGACTAGCCATACCGGGGAGCTGTTTTTT,CASSPWGTSHTGELFF
TRBD1,.,TRBV30,TRBJ2-7,TGTGCCTGGAACCGGGACAGGCGGGTCGAGCAGTACTTC,CAWNRDRRVEQYF
TRBD1,.,TRBV6-5,TRBJ2-7,TGTGCCAGCAGTCCATGGGACAGCTACAACGAGCAGTACTTC,CASSPWDSYNEQYF
.,.,TRBV6-5,TRBJ1-1,TGTGCCAGCAGTTACTCGAGGACTGAAGCTTTCTTT,CASSYSRTEAFF